This T cell receptor beta chain was recovered during a study of shared clonotypes between healthy human individuals. The protocol was immunoSEQ multiplex PCR, while the TCRdb copy is restricted to in-frame clones and leaves out a portion. Among about 490,000 clones listed, 79% were seen once. Germline V gene lookup returns CDR1 MDHEN and CDR2 SYDVKM. This CDR3 is 15 amino acids long. Between the trimmed V and J ends, which lost 2 bases and 1 base, there was a span of 6 bases. This TCR derives from a middle-aged woman in good health. Some clones in this sample may be carry-over from other donors' samples. Specimen: PBMCs. The chain links TRBV28 to TRBJ1-6; TRBD1 might be the D (5 bases). The DNA of the CDR3 is TGTGCCAGCAGTTTAGGGGGATCCTATAATTCACCCCTCCACTTT. Translation gives CASSLGGSYNSPLHF. Drawing the rest from reference TRBV28 and TRBJ1-6, the complete variable domain is DVKVTQSSRYLVKRTGEKVFLECVQDMDHENMFWYRQDPGLGLRLIYFSYDVKMKEKGDIPEGYSVSREKKERFSLILESASTNQTSMYLCASSLGGSYNSPLHFGNGTRLTVT.